The 17 T cell receptor beta chains presented below share a single source sample, sequenced in a study of T cell responses to AZD1222 COVID-19 vaccine. Assay used: immunoSEQ multiplex PCR; TCRdb lists only in-frame clones, some missing. The sample includes 95,000 to 110,000 clones, about 85% seen only once; the top ten take 4.8%. The source was peripheral blood, collected 28 days after the second AZD1222 dose. All receptors derive from an adult who received the AZD1222 COVID-19 vaccine.

This clone was seen only once. The V and J genes are TRBV29-1 and TRBJ2-1; 7 bases line up with TRBD2. This CDR3 comprises 16 residues. Losses at the gene ends were 0 bases for V and 5 bases for J; bases not matched to a gene: 10. Germline-derived CDR1 and CDR2 are SQVTM and ANQGSEA. CDR3 protein: CSVEDIGGGPNNEQFF. The CDR3 nucleotides are TGCAGCGTTGAAGACATCGGCGGGGGACCAAACAATGAGCAGTTCTTC.

This chain links TRBV2 with TRBJ2-7; 9 bases fit TRBD1. The CDR3 is 13 residues long. J was trimmed by 6 bases and V by 4 bases; bases with no gene match: 4. Germline V gene lookup returns CDR1 SNHLY and CDR2 FYNNEI. The CDR3 nucleotides are TGTGCCAGCAGTGCGGGACAGGGCAGCGAGCAGTACTTC. This sequence encodes CASSAGQGSEQYF.

This sequence joins TRBV21-1 and TRBJ1-6. TRBV21-1 is deemed a pseudogene. The CDR3 runs 16 residues. Here the CDR3 reads CASSPVTSSYNSPLHF. CDR3 DNA: TGTGCCAGCAGTCCAGTCACGAGCTCCTATAATTCACCCCTCCACTTT.

Regarding this clone: Other DNA sequences from this sample encode an identical CDR3 as well. This chain connects TRBV5-4 to TRBJ1-3, with D uncertain. Trimming took off 0 bases at V and 0 bases at J, with 7 bases between the two ends. In germline, CDR1 is SGHNT, CDR2 YYREEE (reference sequence). The CDR3 covers 15 residues. This CDR3 reads CASSLDTVSGNTIYF. The DNA of the CDR3 is TGTGCCAGCAGCTTGGATACAGTCTCTGGAAACACCATATATTTT.

The DNA of the CDR3 is TGTGCCAGCAGTTCGGACAGGATCGTCACTGAAGCTTTCTTT. This translates into CASSSDRIVTEAFF. The chain is built from TRBV6-2 or TRBV6-3 and TRBJ1-1, with 7 bases identical to TRBD1. V shed 4 bases and J 4 bases; nucleotides not matched to a gene: 6. This CDR3 spans 14 amino acids. CDR1 is MNHEY and CDR2 is SVGEGT in the germline V gene.

The CDR3 coding sequence is TGTGCCAGCAGTTACGGGCGGATGAACACTGAAGCTTTCTTT. It encodes CASSYGRMNTEAFF. The rearrangement joins TRBV6-5 to TRBJ1-1; D remains unclear. The germline V gene encodes CDR1 MNHEY and CDR2 SVGAGI. The V end lost 2 bases, the J end lost 0 bases, and 7 bases lay between the germline ends. The CDR3 has 14 amino acids.

This clone was seen only a few times. J is TRBJ2-1 and V is TRBV19, with 7 bases matching TRBD1. The CDR3 has 17 residues. The V and J ends lost 2 bases and 6 bases, in that order; junction bases with no gene match: 13. Germline-derived CDR1 and CDR2 are LNHDA and SQIVND (reference sequence). CDR3 region: CASSITLQGIVGNEQFF. The CDR3 nucleotides read TGTGCCAGTAGTATAACCCTACAGGGGATTGTCGGCAATGAGCAGTTCTTC.

The CDR3 reads CASSLTGGDTQPQHF. In DNA, the CDR3 is TGTGCCAGCAGCTTGACAGGGGGAGATACTCAGCCCCAGCATTTT. V usage is TRBV5-6 and J usage is TRBJ1-5; TRBD1 matches 8 bases. V lost 1 base, J lost 6 bases, and 6 bases stayed unmatched. The germline gives CDR1 SGHDT, CDR2 YYEEEE. The CDR3 is made up of 15 amino acids.

The chain recombines TRBV15 with TRBJ2-3; a weak D match, TRBD1 (5 bases). From germline, CDR1 is LNHNV and CDR2 YYDKDF (reference sequence). CDR3 length: 16 amino acids. V lost 2 bases to trimming and J lost 3 bases, with 15 bases between them. CDR3 in amino acids: CATSRSWGVLTDTQYF. DNA of the CDR3: TGTGCCACCAGCAGATCGTGGGGCGTGTTGACAGATACGCAGTATTTT.

The chain recombines TRBV25-1 with TRBJ2-7, with TRBD1 matching 10 bases. The CDR3 consists of 14 residues. J was trimmed by 5 bases and V by 6 bases; bases with no gene match: 7. In germline, CDR1 is MGHDK, CDR2 SYGVNS. The DNA for the CDR3 is TGTGCCAGCAGCAGACAGGGGGCAGGGCACGAGCAGTACTTC. This gives the protein CASSRQGAGHEQYF.

The V gene is TRBV11-1, the J gene TRBJ2-7; D uncertain. The CDR3 has 13 amino acids. Germline CDR1 reads SGHAT; CDR2 reads FQDESV (reference sequence). The V end lost 1 base, the J end lost 3 bases, and 7 bases lay between the germline ends. The CDR3 region is CASSLGTYYEQYF. The CDR3 bases are TGTGCCAGCAGCTTAGGCACCTACTACGAGCAGTACTTC.

This clone was recorded a few times. The chain recombines TRBV19 with TRBJ1-6, with TRBD1 matching over 8 bases. CDR1 is LNHDA, CDR2 SQIVND, per germline (reference sequence). This CDR3 contains 15 residues. Losses at the gene ends were 3 bases for V and 8 bases for J; bases not matched to a gene: 6. CDR3 in amino acids: CASSIRRGQDSPLHF. CDR3 DNA: TGTGCCAGTAGTATTCGCAGGGGGCAGGATTCACCCCTCCACTTT.

J is TRBJ1-1 and V is TRBV28; 8 positions match TRBD1. CDR1 and CDR2 from the germline V gene are MDHEN and SYDVKM. CDR3 length: 17 amino acids. The trim removed 3 bases at V and 1 base at J, leaving 10 bases unmatched. CDR3 amino acids: CASSLSGTGLSNTEAFF. DNA for the CDR3: TGTGCCAGCAGTTTGTCCGGGACAGGATTATCGAACACTGAAGCTTTCTTT. The whole variable domain, remainder taken from reference TRBV28 and TRBJ1-1, is DVKVTQSSRYLVKRTGEKVFLECVQDMDHENMFWYRQDPGLGLRLIYFSYDVKMKEKGDIPEGYSVSREKKERFSLILESASTNQTSMYLCASSLSGTGLSNTEAFFGQGTRLTVV.

This clone was recorded at least ten times. This chain joins TRBV9 and TRBJ2-1, with TRBD2 matching over 10 bases. The V gene's germline CDR1 is SGDLS and CDR2 YYNGEE. The CDR3 runs to 17 residues. The V and J ends lost 0 bases and 8 bases, in that order; junction bases with no gene match: 11. The CDR3 DNA sequence: TGTGCCAGCAGCGTAGGAGGTAGCGGGGGGCCAATAGATGAGCAGTTCTTC. Amino acids: CASSVGGSGGPIDEQFF.

This clone was seen at least ten times. V is TRBV5-4 and J is TRBJ2-2; D perhaps matches TRBD1 (6 bases). Trimming pared 4 bases from V and 6 bases from J, leaving 13 bases between. This CDR3 has 14 residues. The germline CDR1 and CDR2 sequences are SGHNT and YYREEE (reference sequence). The CDR3 DNA follows: TGTGCCAGCAGCCCAGGGGTTGCAGCCGGGGAGCTGTTTTTT. This sequence encodes CASSPGVAAGELFF.

The rearrangement joins TRBV3-1 (or the pseudogene TRBV3-2) to TRBJ2-1, with 8 nucleotides matching TRBD1. CDR1 is LGHDT and CDR2 is YNNKEL in the germline V gene (reference sequence). The CDR3 contains 16 residues. V lost 3 bases, J lost 7 bases, and 11 bases stayed unmatched. CDR3 protein: CASSHPAGGAYNEQFF. CDR3 in DNA: TGTGCCAGCAGCCATCCGGCAGGGGGCGCGTATAATGAGCAGTTCTTC.

The J gene is TRBJ1-1, the V gene TRBV6-5; 7 bases align to TRBD1. This CDR3 contains 14 residues. Germline values: CDR1 MNHEY, CDR2 SVGAGI. Unmatched junction bases numbered 3, after V lost 5 bases and J lost 0 bases. CDR3 protein: CASSKGQLNTEAFF. The DNA of the CDR3 is TGTGCCAGCAGTAAGGGACAGTTGAACACTGAAGCTTTCTTT.